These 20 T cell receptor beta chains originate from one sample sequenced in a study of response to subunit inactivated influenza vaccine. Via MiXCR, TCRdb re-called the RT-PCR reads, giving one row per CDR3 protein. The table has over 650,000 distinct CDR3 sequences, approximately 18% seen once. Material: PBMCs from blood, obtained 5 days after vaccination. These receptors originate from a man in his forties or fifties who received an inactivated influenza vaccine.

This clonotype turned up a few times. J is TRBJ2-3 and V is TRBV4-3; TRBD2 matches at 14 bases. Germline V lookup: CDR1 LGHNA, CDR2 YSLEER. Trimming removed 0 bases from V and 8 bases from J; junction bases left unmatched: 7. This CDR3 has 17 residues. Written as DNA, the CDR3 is TGCGCCAGCAGCCAAGATGGGACTAGCGGGAGACACGTTACGCAGTATTTT. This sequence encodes CASSQDGTSGRHVTQYF.

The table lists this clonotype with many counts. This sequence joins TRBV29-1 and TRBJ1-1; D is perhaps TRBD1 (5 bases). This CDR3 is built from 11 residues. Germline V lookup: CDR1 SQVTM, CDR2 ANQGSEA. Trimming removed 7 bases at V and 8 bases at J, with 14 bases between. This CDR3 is CSARVSGEAFF. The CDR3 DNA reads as TGCAGCGCCAGGGTTAGTGGAGAAGCTTTCTTT.

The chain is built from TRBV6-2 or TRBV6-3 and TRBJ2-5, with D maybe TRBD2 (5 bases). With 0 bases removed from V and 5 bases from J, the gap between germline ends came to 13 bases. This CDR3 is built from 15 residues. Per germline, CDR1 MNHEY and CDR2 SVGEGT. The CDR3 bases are TGTGCCAGCAGTTACTCAACTAGGGTTTGGGAGACCCAGTACTTC. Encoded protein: CASSYSTRVWETQYF.

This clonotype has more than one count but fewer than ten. Here the CDR3 DNA reads TGCGCCAGAGCCCCTGTCAGCGGGGGGTCAAGGTACGAGCAGTACTTC. Its translation is CARAPVSGGSRYEQYF. The chain employs TRBV5-1 and TRBJ2-7, with 9 bases aligning to TRBD2. This CDR3 contains 16 residues. Trimming removed 8 bases from V and 4 bases from J; junction bases left unmatched: 16. Germline V gene sequence: CDR1 SGHRS, CDR2 YFSETQ.

The CDR3 loop is CASSVHPGQGDKQYF. The CDR3 DNA is TGTGCCAGCAGCGTCCACCCGGGACAGGGAGACAAGCAGTACTTC. This chain connects TRBV9 to TRBJ2-7; TRBD1 aligns across 9 bases. This CDR3 has 15 residues. Germline V CDR1 and CDR2: SGDLS, YYNGEE. Trimming at V came to 2 bases and at J to 8 bases, leaving 11 bases not matched to a gene.

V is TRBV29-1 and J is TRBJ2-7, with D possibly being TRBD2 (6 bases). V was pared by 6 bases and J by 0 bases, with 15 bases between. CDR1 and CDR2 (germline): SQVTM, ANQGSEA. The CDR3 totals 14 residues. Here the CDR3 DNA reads TGCAGCGTGGCGGGGAATCCCGGCTCCTACGAGCAGTACTTC. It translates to CSVAGNPGSYEQYF.

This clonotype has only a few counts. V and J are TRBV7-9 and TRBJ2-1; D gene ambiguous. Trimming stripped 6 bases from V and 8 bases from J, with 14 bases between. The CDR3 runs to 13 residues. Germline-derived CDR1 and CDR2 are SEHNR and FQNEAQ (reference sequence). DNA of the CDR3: TGTGCCAGCAGTCAATCAGGTGGCTATGAGCAGTTCTTC. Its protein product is CASSQSGGYEQFF.

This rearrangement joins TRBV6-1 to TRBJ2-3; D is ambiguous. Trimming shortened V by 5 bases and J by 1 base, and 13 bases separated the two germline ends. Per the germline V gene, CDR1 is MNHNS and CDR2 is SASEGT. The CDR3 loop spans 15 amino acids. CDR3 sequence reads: CASSPLQRGTDTQYF. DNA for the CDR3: TGTGCCAGCAGTCCCCTCCAGCGTGGCACAGATACGCAGTATTTT.

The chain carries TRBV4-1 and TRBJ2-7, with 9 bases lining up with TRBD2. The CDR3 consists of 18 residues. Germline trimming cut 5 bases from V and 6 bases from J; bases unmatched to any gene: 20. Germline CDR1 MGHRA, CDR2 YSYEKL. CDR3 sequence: CASSAGLALGYPSSEQYF. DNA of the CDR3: TGCGCCAGCAGCGCGGGACTAGCCCTTGGATATCCTTCAAGCGAGCAGTACTTC.

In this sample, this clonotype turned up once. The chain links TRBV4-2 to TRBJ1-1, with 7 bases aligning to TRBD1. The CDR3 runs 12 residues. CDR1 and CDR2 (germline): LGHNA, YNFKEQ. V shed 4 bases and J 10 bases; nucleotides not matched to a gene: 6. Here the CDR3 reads CASSPARQGAFF. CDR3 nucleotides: TGTGCCAGCAGCCCAGCGAGACAGGGAGCTTTCTTT.

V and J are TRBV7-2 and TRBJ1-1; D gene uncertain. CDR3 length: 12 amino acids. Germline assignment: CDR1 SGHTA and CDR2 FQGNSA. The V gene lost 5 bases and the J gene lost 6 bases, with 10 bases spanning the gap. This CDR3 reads CASSGLRAEAFF. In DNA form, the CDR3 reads TGTGCCAGCAGCGGGCTACGCGCTGAAGCTTTCTTT. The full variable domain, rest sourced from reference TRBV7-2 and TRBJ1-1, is GAGVSQSPSNKVTEKGKDVELRCDPISGHTALYWYRQSLGQGLEFLIYFQGNSAPDKSGLPSDRFSAERTGGSVSTLTIQRTQQEDSAVYLCASSGLRAEAFFGQGTRLTVV.

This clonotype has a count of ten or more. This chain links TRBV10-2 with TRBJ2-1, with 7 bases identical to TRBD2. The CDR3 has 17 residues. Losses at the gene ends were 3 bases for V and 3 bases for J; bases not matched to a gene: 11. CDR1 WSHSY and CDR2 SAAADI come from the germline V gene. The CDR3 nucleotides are TGCGCCAGCAGTGACCACCGGACTAGTTCCGACTACAATGAGCAGTTCTTC. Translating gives CASSDHRTSSDYNEQFF.

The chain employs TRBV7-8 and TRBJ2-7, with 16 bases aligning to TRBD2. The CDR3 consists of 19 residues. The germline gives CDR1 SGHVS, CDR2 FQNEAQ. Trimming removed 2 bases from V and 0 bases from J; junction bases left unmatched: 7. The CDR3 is CASSLRPGLAGGSSYEQYF. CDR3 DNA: TGTGCCAGCAGCTTAAGGCCGGGACTAGCGGGGGGGAGCTCCTACGAGCAGTACTTC.

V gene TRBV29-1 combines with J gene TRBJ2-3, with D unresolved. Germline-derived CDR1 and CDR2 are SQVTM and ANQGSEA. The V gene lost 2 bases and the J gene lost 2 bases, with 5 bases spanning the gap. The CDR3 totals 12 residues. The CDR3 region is CSVEPFTDTQYF. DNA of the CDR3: TGCAGCGTTGAACCCTTCACAGATACGCAGTATTTT.

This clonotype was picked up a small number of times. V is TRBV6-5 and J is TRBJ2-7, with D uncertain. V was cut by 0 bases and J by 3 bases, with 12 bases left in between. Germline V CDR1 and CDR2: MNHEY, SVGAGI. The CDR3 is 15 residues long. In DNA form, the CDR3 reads TGTGCCAGCAGTTACTCGGCAGGAGCCCTCTACGAGCAGTACTTC. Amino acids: CASSYSAGALYEQYF.

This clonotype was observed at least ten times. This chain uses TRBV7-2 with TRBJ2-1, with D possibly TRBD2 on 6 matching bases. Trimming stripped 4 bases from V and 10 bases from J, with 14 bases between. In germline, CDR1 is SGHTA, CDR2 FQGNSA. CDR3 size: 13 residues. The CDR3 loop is CASSWGLSMEQFF. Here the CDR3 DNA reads TGTGCCAGCAGCTGGGGACTGTCGATGGAGCAGTTCTTC.

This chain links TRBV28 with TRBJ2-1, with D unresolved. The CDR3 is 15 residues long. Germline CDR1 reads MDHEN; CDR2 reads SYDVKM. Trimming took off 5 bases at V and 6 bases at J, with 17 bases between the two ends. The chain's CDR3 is CASSPGPWKGNEQFF. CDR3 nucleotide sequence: TGTGCCAGCAGTCCCGGCCCGTGGAAGGGCAATGAGCAGTTCTTC.

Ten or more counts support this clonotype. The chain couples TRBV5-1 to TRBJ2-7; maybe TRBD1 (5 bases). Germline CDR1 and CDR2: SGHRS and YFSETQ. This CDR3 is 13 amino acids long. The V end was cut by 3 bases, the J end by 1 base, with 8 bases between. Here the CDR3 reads CASSWGGSYEQYF. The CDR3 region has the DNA TGCGCCAGCAGCTGGGGCGGATCCTACGAGCAGTACTTC.

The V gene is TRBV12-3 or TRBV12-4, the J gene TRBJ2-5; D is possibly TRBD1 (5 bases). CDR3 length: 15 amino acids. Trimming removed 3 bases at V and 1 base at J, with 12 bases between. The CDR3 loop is CASSLYRQTQETQYF. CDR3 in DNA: TGTGCCAGCAGTTTGTACAGGCAAACCCAAGAGACCCAGTACTTC.

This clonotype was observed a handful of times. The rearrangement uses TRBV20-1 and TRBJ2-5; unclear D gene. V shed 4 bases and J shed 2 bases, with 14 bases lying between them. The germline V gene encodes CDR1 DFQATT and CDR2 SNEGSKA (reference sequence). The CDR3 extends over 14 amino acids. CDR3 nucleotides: TGCAGTGCTAAGGACGGAAGCTTTCAAGAGACCCAGTACTTC. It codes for CSAKDGSFQETQYF.